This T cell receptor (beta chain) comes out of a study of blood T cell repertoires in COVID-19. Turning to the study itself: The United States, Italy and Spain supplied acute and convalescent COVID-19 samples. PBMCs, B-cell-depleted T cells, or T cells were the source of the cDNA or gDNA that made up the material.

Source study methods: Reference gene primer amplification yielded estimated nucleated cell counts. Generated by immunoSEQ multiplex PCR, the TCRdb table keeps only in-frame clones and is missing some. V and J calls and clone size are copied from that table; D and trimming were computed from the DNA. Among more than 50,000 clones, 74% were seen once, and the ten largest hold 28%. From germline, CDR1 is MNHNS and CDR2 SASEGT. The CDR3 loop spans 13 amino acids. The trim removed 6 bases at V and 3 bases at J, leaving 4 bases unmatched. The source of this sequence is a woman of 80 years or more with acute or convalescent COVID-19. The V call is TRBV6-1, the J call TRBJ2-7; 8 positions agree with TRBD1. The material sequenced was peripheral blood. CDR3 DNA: TGTGCCAGCAGGACAGGGGTTTTCTACGAGCAGTACTTC. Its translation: CASRTGVFYEQYF.